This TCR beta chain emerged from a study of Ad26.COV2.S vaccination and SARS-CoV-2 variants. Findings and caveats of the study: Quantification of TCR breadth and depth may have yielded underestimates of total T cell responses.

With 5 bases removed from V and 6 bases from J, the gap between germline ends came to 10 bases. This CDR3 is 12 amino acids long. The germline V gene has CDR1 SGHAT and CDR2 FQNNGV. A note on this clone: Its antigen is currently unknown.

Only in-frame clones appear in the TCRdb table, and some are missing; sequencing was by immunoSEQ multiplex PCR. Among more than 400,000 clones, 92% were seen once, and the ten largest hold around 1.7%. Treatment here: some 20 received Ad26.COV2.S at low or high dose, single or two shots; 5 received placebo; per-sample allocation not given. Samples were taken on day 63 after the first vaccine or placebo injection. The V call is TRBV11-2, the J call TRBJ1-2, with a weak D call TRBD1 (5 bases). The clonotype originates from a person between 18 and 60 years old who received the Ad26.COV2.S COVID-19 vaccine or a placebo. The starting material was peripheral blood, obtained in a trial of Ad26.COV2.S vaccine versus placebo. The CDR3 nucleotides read TGTGCCAGCAGCCAAGGGACGCATGGCTACACCTTC. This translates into CASSQGTHGYTF.